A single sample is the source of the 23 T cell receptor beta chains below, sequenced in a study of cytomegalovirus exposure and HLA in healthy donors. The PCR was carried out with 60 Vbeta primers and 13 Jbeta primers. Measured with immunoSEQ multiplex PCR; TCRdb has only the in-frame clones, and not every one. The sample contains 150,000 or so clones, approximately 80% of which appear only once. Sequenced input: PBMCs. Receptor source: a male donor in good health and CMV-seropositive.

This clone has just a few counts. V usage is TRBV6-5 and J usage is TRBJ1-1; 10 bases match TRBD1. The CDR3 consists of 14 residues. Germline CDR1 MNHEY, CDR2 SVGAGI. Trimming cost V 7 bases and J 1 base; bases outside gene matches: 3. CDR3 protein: CASTRQGANTEAFF. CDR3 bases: TGTGCCAGCACCCGACAGGGGGCGAACACTGAAGCTTTCTTT.

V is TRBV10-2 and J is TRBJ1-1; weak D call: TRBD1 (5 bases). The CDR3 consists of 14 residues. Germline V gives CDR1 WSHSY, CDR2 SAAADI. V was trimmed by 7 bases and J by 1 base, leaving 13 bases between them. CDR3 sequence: CASMEGKGNTEAFF. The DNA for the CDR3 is TGCGCCAGCATGGAGGGGAAAGGGAACACTGAAGCTTTCTTT.

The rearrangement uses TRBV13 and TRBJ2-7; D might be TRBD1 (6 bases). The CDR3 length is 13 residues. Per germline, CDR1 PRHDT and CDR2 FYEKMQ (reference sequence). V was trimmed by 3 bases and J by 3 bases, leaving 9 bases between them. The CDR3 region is CASSLDSYYEQYF. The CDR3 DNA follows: TGTGCCAGCAGCTTGGACAGCTACTACGAGCAGTACTTC.

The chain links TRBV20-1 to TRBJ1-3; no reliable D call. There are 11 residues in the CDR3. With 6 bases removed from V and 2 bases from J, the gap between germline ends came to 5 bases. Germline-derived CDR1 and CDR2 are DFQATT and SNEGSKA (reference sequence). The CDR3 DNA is TGCAGTGCAGCGACTGGAAACACCATATATTTT. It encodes CSAATGNTIYF.

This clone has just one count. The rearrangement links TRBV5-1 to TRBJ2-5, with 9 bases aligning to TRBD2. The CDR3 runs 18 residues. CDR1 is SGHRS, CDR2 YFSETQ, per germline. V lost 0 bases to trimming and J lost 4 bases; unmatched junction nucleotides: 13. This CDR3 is CASSLAKGLGAGGETQYF. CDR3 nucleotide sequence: TGCGCCAGCAGCTTGGCCAAAGGACTAGGAGCGGGGGGAGAGACCCAGTACTTC.

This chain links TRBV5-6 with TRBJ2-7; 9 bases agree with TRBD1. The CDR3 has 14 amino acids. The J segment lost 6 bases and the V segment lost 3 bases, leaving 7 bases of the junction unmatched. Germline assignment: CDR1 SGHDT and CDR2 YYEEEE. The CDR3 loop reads CASSSGQGKIEQYF. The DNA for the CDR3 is TGTGCCAGCAGCTCTGGACAGGGGAAAATCGAGCAGTACTTC.

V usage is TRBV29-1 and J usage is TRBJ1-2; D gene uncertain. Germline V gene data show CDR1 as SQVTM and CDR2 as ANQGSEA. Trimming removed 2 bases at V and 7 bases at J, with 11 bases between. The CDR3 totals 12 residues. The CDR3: CSVEREGRGYTF. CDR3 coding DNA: TGCAGCGTTGAACGGGAAGGTCGTGGCTACACCTTC.

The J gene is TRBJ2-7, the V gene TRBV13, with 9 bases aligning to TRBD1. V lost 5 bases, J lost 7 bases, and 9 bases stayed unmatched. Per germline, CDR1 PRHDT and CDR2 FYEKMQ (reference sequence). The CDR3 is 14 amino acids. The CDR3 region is CASSDRDRVREQYF. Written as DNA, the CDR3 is TGTGCCAGCAGCGACCGGGACAGGGTGCGGGAGCAGTACTTC. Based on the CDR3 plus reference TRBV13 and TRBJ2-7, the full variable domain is AAGVIQSPRHLIKEKRETATLKCYPIPRHDTVYWYQQGPGQDPQFLISFYEKMQSDKGSIPDRFSAQQFSDYHSELNMSSLELGDSALYFCASSDRDRVREQYFGPGTRLTVT.

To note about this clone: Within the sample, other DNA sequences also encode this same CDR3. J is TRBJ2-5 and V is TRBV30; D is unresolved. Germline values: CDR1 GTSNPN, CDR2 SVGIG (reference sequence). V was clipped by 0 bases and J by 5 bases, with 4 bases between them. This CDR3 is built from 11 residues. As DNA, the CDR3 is TGTGCCTGGAGTGTACTGGAGACCCAGTACTTC. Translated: CAWSVLETQYF.

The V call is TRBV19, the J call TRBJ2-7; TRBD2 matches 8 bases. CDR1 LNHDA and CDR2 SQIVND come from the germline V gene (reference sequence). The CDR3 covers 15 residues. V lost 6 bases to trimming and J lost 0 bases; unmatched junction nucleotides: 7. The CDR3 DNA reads TGTGCCAGTAGCCCCGGGGGGGCCACCTCCTACGAGCAGTACTTC. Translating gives CASSPGGATSYEQYF.

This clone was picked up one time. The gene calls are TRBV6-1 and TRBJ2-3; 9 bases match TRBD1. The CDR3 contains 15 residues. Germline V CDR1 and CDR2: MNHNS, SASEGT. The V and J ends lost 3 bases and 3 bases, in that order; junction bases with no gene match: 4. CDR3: CASSEEGQGTDTQYF. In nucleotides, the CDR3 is TGTGCCAGCAGTGAGGAGGGACAGGGAACAGATACGCAGTATTTT.

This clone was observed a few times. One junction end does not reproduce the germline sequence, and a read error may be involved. The CDR3 nucleotides read TGTGCCAGCAGATGGATCTCTGGGGCCAACGGCCTGACTTTC. Amino acid sequence: CASRWISGANGLTF. The gene calls are TRBV27 and TRBJ2-6, with a tentative D call TRBD1 (5 bases). CDR3 length: 14 amino acids. Germline V CDR1 and CDR2: MNHEY, SMNVEV (reference sequence).

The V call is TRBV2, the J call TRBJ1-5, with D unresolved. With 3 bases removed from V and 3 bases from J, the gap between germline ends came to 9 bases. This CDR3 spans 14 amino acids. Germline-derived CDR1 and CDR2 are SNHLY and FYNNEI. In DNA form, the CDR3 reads TGTGCCAGCAGTGATAGGCGGCACAATCAGCCCCAGCATTTT. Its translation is CASSDRRHNQPQHF.

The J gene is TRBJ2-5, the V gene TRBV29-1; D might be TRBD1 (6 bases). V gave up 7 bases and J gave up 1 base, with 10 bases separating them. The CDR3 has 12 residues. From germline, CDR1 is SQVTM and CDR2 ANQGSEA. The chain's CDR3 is CSGGHSQETQYF. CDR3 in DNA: TGCAGCGGGGGACATTCCCAAGAGACCCAGTACTTC.

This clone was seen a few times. The CDR3 nucleotides are TGTGCCACCACGCGGGGGACCGAGCAGTACTTC. It yields the protein CATTRGTEQYF. The chain combines TRBV19 with TRBJ2-7; 7 bases agree with TRBD2. The germline V gene encodes CDR1 LNHDA and CDR2 SQIVND (reference sequence). The CDR3 extends over 11 amino acids. V was pared by 10 bases and J by 6 bases, with 6 bases of the junction left unmatched. Complete variable domain (other parts from reference TRBV19 and TRBJ2-7): DGGITQSPKYLFRKEGQNVTLSCEQNLNHDAMYWYRQDPGQGLRLIYYSQIVNDFQKGDIAEGYSVSREKKESFPLTVTSAQKNPTAFYLCATTRGTEQYFGPGTRLTVT.

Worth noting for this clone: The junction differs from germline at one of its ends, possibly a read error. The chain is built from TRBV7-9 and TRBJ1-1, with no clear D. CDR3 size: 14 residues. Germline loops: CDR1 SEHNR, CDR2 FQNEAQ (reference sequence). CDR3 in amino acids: CSSSLGSGNTEAFF. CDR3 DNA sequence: TGTTCCAGCAGCTTAGGGTCCGGGAACACTGAAGCTTTCTTT.

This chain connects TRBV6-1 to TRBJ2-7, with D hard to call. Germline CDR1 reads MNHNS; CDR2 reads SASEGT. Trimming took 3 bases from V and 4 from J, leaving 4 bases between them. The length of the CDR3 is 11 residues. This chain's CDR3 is CASSESYEQYF. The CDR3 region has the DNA TGTGCCAGCAGTGAGAGTTACGAGCAGTACTTC.

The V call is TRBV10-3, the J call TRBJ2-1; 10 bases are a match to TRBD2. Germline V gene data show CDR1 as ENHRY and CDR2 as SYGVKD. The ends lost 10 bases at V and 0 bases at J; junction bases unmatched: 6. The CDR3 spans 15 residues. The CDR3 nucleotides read TGTGCCAGCGGACTAGCGGCCCTCTCCTACAATGAGCAGTTCTTC. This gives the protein CASGLAALSYNEQFF.

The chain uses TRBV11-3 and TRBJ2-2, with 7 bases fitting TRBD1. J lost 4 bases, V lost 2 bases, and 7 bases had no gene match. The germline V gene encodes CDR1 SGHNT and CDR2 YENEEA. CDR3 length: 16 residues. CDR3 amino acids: CASSLIGGSGTGELFF. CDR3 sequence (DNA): TGTGCCAGCAGCTTAATAGGGGGCTCGGGCACCGGGGAGCTGTTTTTT.

The CDR3 coding sequence is TGCGCCAGCAGCTTGGCCACGGGGTTAGATACGCAGTATTTT. Protein product: CASSLATGLDTQYF. The V gene is TRBV5-1, the J gene TRBJ2-3, with TRBD2 as a possible D gene (5 bases). This CDR3 has 14 amino acids. Trimming removed 0 bases from V and 5 bases from J, with 10 bases in between. Germline assignment: CDR1 SGHRS and CDR2 YFSETQ.

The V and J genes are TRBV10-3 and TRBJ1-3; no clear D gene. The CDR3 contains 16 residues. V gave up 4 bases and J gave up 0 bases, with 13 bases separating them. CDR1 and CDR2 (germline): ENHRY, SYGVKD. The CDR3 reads CAISGTSSPSGNTIYF. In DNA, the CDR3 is TGTGCCATCAGTGGAACTTCATCCCCCTCTGGAAACACCATATATTTT.

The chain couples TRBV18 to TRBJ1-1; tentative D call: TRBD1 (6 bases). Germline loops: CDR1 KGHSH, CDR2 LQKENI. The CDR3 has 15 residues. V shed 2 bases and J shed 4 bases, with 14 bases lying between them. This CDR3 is CASSPSQGFGTEAFF. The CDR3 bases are TGTGCCAGCTCACCAAGTCAGGGGTTCGGCACTGAAGCTTTCTTT.

The CDR3 DNA follows: TGTGCCAGCAGCGGACAGGAATATGGCTACACCTTC. This sequence encodes CASSGQEYGYTF. This rearrangement joins TRBV11-1 to TRBJ1-2; 7 positions agree with TRBD1. The germline V gene has CDR1 SGHAT and CDR2 FQDESV (reference sequence). After removal of 5 bases from V and 5 bases from J, the junction contained 2 bases not matched to a gene. This CDR3 region has 12 residues. Based on the CDR3 plus reference TRBV11-1 and TRBJ1-2, the full variable domain is EAEVAQSPRYKITEKSQAVAFWCDPISGHATLYWYRQILGQGPELLVQFQDESVVDDSQLPKDRFSAERLKGVDSTLKIQPAELGDSAMYLCASSGQEYGYTFGSGTRLTVV.